This T cell receptor beta chain was obtained from a study of blood T cell dynamics during melanoma immunotherapy. Across the whole study: Patients with metastatic melanoma got pembrolizumab or nivolumab-ipilimumab as first-line care.

A fixed DNA input of about 0.35 ug was used per bulk PBMC sample. Profiling relied on immunoSEQ multiplex PCR, and the TCRdb table lists in-frame clones only, not all of them. The table lists nearly 7,000 clones, approximately 85% of them singletons. The time point denotes: week 3, after first cycle of checkpoint inhibitor. Blood was drawn before treatment and at week 3 after checkpoint blockade. Prior systemic cancer therapy, immunosuppressant use and other active malignancies excluded patients. CDR1 and CDR2 from the germline V gene are MDHEN and SYDVKM. CDR3 size: 15 residues. V dropped 4 bases and J dropped 2 bases, with 14 bases sitting between them.

The specimen comprised blood, sampled from a patient treated with checkpoint blockade. The clonotype comes from a human donor with melanoma. Some clones in this sample may be carry-over from other donors' samples. The rearrangement links TRBV28 to TRBJ1-1, with D perhaps TRBD1 (6 bases). CDR3 DNA: TGTGCCAGCAGTTCCCATGGTGGGGGCAACACTGAAGCTTTCTTT. The encoded protein is CASSSHGGGNTEAFF.